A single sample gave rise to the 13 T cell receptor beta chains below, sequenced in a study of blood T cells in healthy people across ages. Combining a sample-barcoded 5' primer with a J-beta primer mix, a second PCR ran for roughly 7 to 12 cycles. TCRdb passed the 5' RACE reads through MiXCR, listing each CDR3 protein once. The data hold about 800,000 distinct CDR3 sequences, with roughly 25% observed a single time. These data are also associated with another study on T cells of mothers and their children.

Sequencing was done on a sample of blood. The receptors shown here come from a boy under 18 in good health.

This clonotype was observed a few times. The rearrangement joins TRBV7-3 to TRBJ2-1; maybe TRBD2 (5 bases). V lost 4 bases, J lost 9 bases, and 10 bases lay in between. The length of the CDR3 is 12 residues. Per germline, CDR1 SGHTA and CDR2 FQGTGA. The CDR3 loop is CASSSSAGEQFF. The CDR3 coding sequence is TGTGCCAGCAGCTCCTCGGCGGGTGAGCAGTTCTTC.

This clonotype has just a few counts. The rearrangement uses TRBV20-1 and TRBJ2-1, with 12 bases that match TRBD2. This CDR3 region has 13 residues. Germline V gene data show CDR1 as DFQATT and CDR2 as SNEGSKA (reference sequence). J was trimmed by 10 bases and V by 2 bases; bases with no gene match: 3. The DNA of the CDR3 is TGCAGTGCTAGACGCGGACTAGCGGGGGAGCAGTTCTTC. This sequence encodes CSARRGLAGEQFF.

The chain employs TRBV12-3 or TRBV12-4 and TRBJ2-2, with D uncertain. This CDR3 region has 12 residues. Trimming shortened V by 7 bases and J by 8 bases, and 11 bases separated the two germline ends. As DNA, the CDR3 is TGTGCCAGCACCGCACTTGGTGGGGAGCTGTTTTTT. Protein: CASTALGGELFF.

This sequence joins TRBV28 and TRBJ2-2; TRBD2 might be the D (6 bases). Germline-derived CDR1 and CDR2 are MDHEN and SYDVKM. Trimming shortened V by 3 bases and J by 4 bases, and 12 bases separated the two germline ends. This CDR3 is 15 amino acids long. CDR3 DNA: TGTGCCAGCAGTTTTTTCGGGACTGGCACCGGGGAGCTGTTTTTT. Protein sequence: CASSFFGTGTGELFF.

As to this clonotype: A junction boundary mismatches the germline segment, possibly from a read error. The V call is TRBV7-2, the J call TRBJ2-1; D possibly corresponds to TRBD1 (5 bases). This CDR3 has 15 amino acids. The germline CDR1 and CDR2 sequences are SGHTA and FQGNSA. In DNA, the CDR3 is TGTGCCAGCAGGCTTAGATGGGTAGGGGCTGATGAGGAGTTCTTC. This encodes CASRLRWVGADEEFF.

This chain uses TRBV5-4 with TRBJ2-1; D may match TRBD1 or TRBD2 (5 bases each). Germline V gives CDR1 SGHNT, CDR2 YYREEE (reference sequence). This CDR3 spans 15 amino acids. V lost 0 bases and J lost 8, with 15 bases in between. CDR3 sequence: CASSLGTTDGDEQFF. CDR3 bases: TGTGCCAGCAGCTTGGGGACGACAGACGGGGATGAGCAGTTCTTC.

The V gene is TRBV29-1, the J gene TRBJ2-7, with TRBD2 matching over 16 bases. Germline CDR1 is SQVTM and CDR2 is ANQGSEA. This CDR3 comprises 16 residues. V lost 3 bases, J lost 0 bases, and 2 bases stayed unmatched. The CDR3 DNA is TGCAGCGTTGAGGGACTAGCGGGAGGGCTCTCCTACGAGCAGTACTTC. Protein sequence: CSVEGLAGGLSYEQYF.

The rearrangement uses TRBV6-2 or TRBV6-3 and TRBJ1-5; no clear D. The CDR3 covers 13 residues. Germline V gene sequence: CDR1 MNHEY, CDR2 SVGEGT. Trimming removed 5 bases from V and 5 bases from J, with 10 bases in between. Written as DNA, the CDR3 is TGTGCCAGCAGTCGGGCTCCCGATCAGCCCCAGCATTTT. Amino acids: CASSRAPDQPQHF.

The CDR3 spells CASSESLSTGTNYGYTF. The CDR3 DNA follows: TGTGCCAGCTCCGAGAGTTTATCGACAGGCACCAACTATGGCTACACCTTC. The gene calls are TRBV2 and TRBJ1-2, with D perhaps matching TRBD1 (6 bases). Germline V gene sequence: CDR1 SNHLY, CDR2 FYNNEI. The CDR3 length is 17 residues. Trimming removed 8 bases at V and 2 bases at J, with 24 bases between.

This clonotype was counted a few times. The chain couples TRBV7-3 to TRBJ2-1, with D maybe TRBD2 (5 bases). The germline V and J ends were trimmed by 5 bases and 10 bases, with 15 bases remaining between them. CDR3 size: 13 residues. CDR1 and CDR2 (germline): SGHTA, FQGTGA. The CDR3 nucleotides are TGTGCCAGCAGCCCTTTTGAGCGCGGGGAGCAGTTCTTC. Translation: CASSPFERGEQFF. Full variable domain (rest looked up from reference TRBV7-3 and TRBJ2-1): GAGVSQTPSNKVTEKGKYVELRCDPISGHTALYWYRQSLGQGPEFLIYFQGTGAADDSGLPNDRFFAVRPEGSVSTLKIQRTERGDSAVYLCASSPFERGEQFFGPGTRLTVL.

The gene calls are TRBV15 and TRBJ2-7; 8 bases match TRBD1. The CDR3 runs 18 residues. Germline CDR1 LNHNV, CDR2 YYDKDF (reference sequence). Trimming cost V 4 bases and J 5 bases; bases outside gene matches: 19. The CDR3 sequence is CATSKGYDRGHSPHEQYF. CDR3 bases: TGTGCCACCAGCAAAGGGTACGACAGGGGACACTCCCCCCACGAGCAGTACTTC.

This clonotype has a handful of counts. The CDR3 loop reads CATSGKDGNGYTF. In DNA form, the CDR3 reads TGTGCCACCAGCGGAAAGGACGGGAATGGCTACACCTTC. The chain couples TRBV15 to TRBJ1-2; no reliable D call. The CDR3 spans 13 residues. Per germline, CDR1 LNHNV and CDR2 YYDKDF (reference sequence). V dropped 5 bases and J dropped 6 bases, with 13 bases sitting between them.

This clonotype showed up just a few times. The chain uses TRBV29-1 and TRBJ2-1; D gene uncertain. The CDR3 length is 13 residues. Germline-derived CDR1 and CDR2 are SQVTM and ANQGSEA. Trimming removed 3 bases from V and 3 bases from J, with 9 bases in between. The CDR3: CSVEVIDYNEQFF. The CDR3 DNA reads TGCAGCGTTGAGGTCATAGACTACAATGAGCAGTTCTTC.